The clone carrying this TCR beta chain was picked up many times. These data are taken from a study of T-cell reconstitution after alpha-beta-depleted transplantation in children. TCRbeta library preparation incorporated unique molecular identifiers. In TCRdb, the PCR reads were re-called with MiXCR into one record per CDR3 protein. The data contain 600,000 to 700,000 distinct CDR3 sequences, approximately 17% of them seen just once; the ten biggest clones take up about 1.1%. CDR1 is SQVTM, CDR2 ANQGSEA, per germline. Trimming cost V 4 bases and J 4 bases, with 16 bases left between them. This CDR3 contains 15 residues.

This sequence was found in a human donor who donated a stem cell graft to a child with acute myeloid leukemia. Sequences were derived from PBMCs from the stem cell graft donor, sampled from the stem cell graft. The V call is TRBV29-1, the J call TRBJ1-4; D remains ambiguous. CDR3 protein: CSVVPAGPLNEKLFF. Written as DNA, the CDR3 is TGCAGCGTTGTTCCGGCCGGACCCCTTAATGAAAAACTGTTTTTT.